Following are 17 T cell receptor beta chains from one sample sequenced in a study of PD-1 blockade in classical Hodgkin lymphoma. Time point indicated: cycle 4 day 1 (C4D1), after 5 to 7 weeks of nivolumab. Each and every patient relapsed after autologous stem cell transplantation, and patients got differing brentuximab vedotin exposure. Profiling relied on immunoSEQ multiplex PCR, and the TCRdb table lists in-frame clones only, not all of them. Of over 50,000 clones listed, 86% are singletons. The sequencing here drew on peripheral blood mononuclear cells (PBMCs), taken before the fourth cycle of nivolumab. These receptors were collected from a human donor with classical Hodgkin lymphoma.

This chain connects TRBV6-5 to TRBJ2-7, with 10 bases fitting TRBD1. CDR1 and CDR2 from the germline V gene are MNHEY and SVGAGI. The CDR3 totals 13 residues. The junction had 4 bases not matched to a gene; V was cut back by 5 bases and J by 6 bases. The CDR3, as DNA: TGTGCCAGCAGTCGGGACAGGGGCCGCGAGCAGTACTTC. Protein sequence: CASSRDRGREQYF.

The gene calls are TRBV7-8 and TRBJ2-3; TRBD2 agrees at 9 bases. Germline values: CDR1 SGHVS, CDR2 FQNEAQ. J lost 6 bases, V lost 1 base, and 5 bases had no gene match. This CDR3 is built from 15 residues. The CDR3 DNA reads as TGTGCCAGCAGCTTAGGAGGGACTAGCCTCGATACGCAGTATTTT. It translates to CASSLGGTSLDTQYF. Based on the CDR3 plus reference TRBV7-8 and TRBJ2-3, the full variable domain is GAGVSQSPRYKVAKRGQDVALRCDPISGHVSLFWYQQALGQGPEFLTYFQNEAQLDKSGLPSDRFFAERPEGSVSTLKIQRTQQEDSAVYLCASSLGGTSLDTQYFGPGTRLTVL.

This clone has a single count. The genes are TRBV5-4 and TRBJ2-7, with a tentative D call TRBD1 (6 bases). The germline V and J ends were trimmed by 3 bases and 2 bases, with 15 bases remaining between them. The CDR3 spans 15 residues. Germline V gene sequence: CDR1 SGHNT, CDR2 YYREEE (reference sequence). CDR3 coding DNA: TGTGCCAGCAGCTCTTCAGGGGTTGGGACCTACGAGCAGTACTTC. Translating gives CASSSSGVGTYEQYF.

This clone was recorded a few times. CDR3 bases: TGTGCCAGCAGCGAACTAGCGGGAGGTATAGATACGCAGTATTTT. This translates into CASSELAGGIDTQYF. The chain is built from TRBV9 and TRBJ2-3; 12 bases line up with TRBD2. This CDR3 spans 15 amino acids. V lost 3 bases to trimming and J lost 5 bases; unmatched junction nucleotides: 4. CDR1 is SGDLS, CDR2 YYNGEE, per germline.

V usage is TRBV5-1 and J usage is TRBJ2-1; TRBD2 aligns across 7 bases. Losses at the gene ends were 4 bases for V and 5 bases for J; bases not matched to a gene: 6. The germline CDR1 and CDR2 sequences are SGHRS and YFSETQ. CDR3 size: 14 residues. The CDR3 here is CASSPGTINNEQFF. CDR3 coding DNA: TGCGCCAGCAGCCCCGGGACTATTAACAATGAGCAGTTCTTC.

The rearrangement joins TRBV7-2 to TRBJ2-5; 11 nucleotides match TRBD2. J gave up 2 bases and V 4 bases, and 6 bases lay outside the gene matches. The length of the CDR3 is 16 residues. Germline V gives CDR1 SGHTA, CDR2 FQGNSA. In DNA form, the CDR3 reads TGTGCCAGCAGCTCCATAGCGGGGGGGCTTCAAGAGACCCAGTACTTC. Its translation is CASSSIAGGLQETQYF.

This rearrangement joins TRBV29-1 to TRBJ1-2, with 7 bases lining up with TRBD1. There are 12 residues in the CDR3. V was pared by 6 bases and J by 3 bases, with 4 bases of the junction left unmatched. Germline-derived CDR1 and CDR2 are SQVTM and ANQGSEA. The DNA of the CDR3 is TGCAGCGTAGACAGGGAGGACTATGGCTACACCTTC. Residues: CSVDREDYGYTF.

V is TRBV28 and J is TRBJ2-1; 7 bases fit TRBD2. Germline CDR1 MDHEN, CDR2 SYDVKM. The CDR3 is 15 amino acids. The V and J ends lost 2 bases and 4 bases, in that order; junction bases with no gene match: 5. CDR3 nucleotides: TGTGCCAGCAGTTTAGGAGCGGGAACTTACAATGAGCAGTTCTTC. It yields the protein CASSLGAGTYNEQFF.

This clone was observed a few times. V usage is TRBV29-1 and J usage is TRBJ2-1; D is ambiguous. Germline V gene lookup returns CDR1 SQVTM and CDR2 ANQGSEA. V gave up 7 bases and J gave up 5 bases, with 6 bases separating them. The CDR3 has 10 amino acids. The CDR3 spells CSAAHNEQFF. The CDR3, as DNA: TGCAGCGCCGCCCACAATGAGCAGTTCTTC.

The chain couples TRBV2 to TRBJ2-7, with 8 bases identical to TRBD2. Germline V gene data show CDR1 as SNHLY and CDR2 as FYNNEI. This CDR3 is built from 16 residues. J gave up 1 base and V 5 bases, and 10 bases lay outside the gene matches. CDR3 residues: CASSKKSGRGSYEQYF. CDR3 sequence (DNA): TGTGCCAGCAGTAAAAAAAGCGGGAGAGGATCCTACGAGCAGTACTTC.

The chain has TRBV4-3 and TRBJ2-1, with 10 bases lining up with TRBD2. V lost 1 base, J lost 6 bases, and 3 bases stayed unmatched. CDR3 size: 15 residues. The germline V gene encodes CDR1 LGHNA and CDR2 YSLEER. The CDR3 nucleotides are TGCGCCAGCAGCCAAGCAGCGGGGGGGCTCAATGAGCAGTTCTTC. Translating it yields CASSQAAGGLNEQFF.

The chain employs TRBV2 and TRBJ2-7; D is unresolved. V shed 5 bases and J shed 7 bases, with 18 bases lying between them. The CDR3 sequence is 14 residues long. Germline assignment: CDR1 SNHLY and CDR2 FYNNEI. The CDR3 spells CASSPGRSPWEQYF. The CDR3 coding sequence is TGTGCCAGCAGTCCTGGACGCTCGCCGTGGGAGCAGTACTTC.

The rearrangement links TRBV6-5 to TRBJ2-3; D is undetermined. This CDR3 spans 15 amino acids. Trimming removed 2 bases from V and 1 base from J, with 10 bases in between. CDR1 and CDR2 (germline): MNHEY, SVGAGI. CDR3 amino acids: CASSYGYSGTDTQYF. DNA of the CDR3: TGTGCCAGCAGTTACGGGTACAGCGGCACAGATACGCAGTATTTT.

The chain employs TRBV28 and TRBJ2-1; D unclear. Germline CDR1 reads MDHEN; CDR2 reads SYDVKM. Trimming removed 5 bases from V and 9 bases from J, with 11 bases in between. The CDR3 covers 12 residues. The CDR3 nucleotides read TGTGCCAGCAGTCCCTTAAATGCTGAGCAGTTCTTC. Protein sequence: CASSPLNAEQFF.

J is TRBJ1-2 and V is TRBV29-1, with TRBD1 matching over 8 bases. J lost 4 bases, V lost 3 bases, and 7 bases had no gene match. Germline values: CDR1 SQVTM, CDR2 ANQGSEA. The CDR3 contains 14 residues. The CDR3 loop is CSVERTGSAYGYTF. CDR3 DNA: TGCAGCGTTGAGAGGACAGGGAGCGCCTATGGCTACACCTTC.

This clone has a handful of counts. The V call is TRBV6-5, the J call TRBJ2-5; D is unresolved. In germline, CDR1 is MNHEY, CDR2 SVGAGI. The CDR3 extends over 14 amino acids. The ends were cut back, 3 bases at V and 5 bases at J, with 13 bases in the middle. The CDR3 sequence is CASSYGSVVETQYF. CDR3 coding DNA: TGTGCCAGCAGTTATGGGTCCGTTGTCGAGACCCAGTACTTC.

The V call is TRBV9, the J call TRBJ2-7; the D is unclear. The CDR3 totals 14 residues. Trimming took 0 bases from V and 1 from J, leaving 8 bases between them. Germline CDR1 SGDLS, CDR2 YYNGEE. The CDR3: CASSVDDSSYEQYF. CDR3 DNA: TGTGCCAGCAGCGTAGATGATAGTTCCTACGAGCAGTACTTC.